This T cell receptor (beta chain) was recorded in a study of CD8 T cells in Susac syndrome. The CDR3 loop spans 14 amino acids. Trimming removed 4 bases at V and 0 bases at J, with 10 bases between. Per germline, CDR1 SGHRS and CDR2 YFSETQ. The authors negatively isolated CD8+ and CD4+ T cells and FACS-enriched TEMRA cells. Random hexamers primed reverse transcription of about 0.5 to 1 ug RNA. Multiplex immunoSEQ PCR targeted 54 Vbeta and 13 Jbeta TCR beta segments. TCRdb recomputed calls from the immunoSEQ multiplex PCR reads with MiXCR, one row per CDR3 protein. The sample carries around 120,000 distinct CDR3 sequences, around 92% recorded once.

The clonotype originates from a human donor with multiple sclerosis. The J gene is TRBJ1-2, the V gene TRBV5-1; no definite D call. What was sequenced was CD4+ T cells from PBMCs. CDR3 sequence (DNA): TGCGCCAGCAGCACCCTCGACCCTAACTATGGCTACACCTTC. It specifies CASSTLDPNYGYTF. Full variable domain (remainder filled in from reference TRBV5-1 and TRBJ1-2): KAGVTQTPRYLIKTRGQQVTLSCSPISGHRSVSWYQQTPGQGLQFLFEYFSETQRNKGNFPGRFSGRQFSNSRSEMNVSTLELGDSALYLCASSTLDPNYGYTFGSGTRLTVV.